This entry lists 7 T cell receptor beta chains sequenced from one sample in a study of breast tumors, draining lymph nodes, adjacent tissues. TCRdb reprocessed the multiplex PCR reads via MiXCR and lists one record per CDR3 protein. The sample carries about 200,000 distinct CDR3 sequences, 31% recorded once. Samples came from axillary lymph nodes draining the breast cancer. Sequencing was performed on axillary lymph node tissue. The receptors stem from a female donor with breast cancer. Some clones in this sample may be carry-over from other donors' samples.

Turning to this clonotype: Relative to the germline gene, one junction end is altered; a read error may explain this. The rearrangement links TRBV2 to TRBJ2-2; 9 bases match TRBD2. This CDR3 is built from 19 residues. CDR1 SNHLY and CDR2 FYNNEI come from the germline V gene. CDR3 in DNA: TGTGCCGGCAGTGTAACCATAGCGGGGGACAACCAAGAGACCGGGGAGCTGTTTTTT. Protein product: CAGSVTIAGDNQETGELFF.

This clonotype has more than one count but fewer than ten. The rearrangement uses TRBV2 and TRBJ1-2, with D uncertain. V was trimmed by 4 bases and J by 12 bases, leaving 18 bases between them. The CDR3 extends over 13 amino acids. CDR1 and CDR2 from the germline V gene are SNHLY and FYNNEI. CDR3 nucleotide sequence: TGTGCCAGCAGTGTGTCGGCTTACTCTGGAAACACCTTC. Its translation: CASSVSAYSGNTF.

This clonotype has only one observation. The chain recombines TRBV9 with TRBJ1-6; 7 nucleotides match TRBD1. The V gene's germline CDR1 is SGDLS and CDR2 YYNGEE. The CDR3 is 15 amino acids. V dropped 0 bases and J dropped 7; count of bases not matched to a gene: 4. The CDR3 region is CASSVGGQQNSPLHF. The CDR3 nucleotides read TGTGCCAGCAGCGTAGGGGGACAGCAAAATTCACCCCTCCACTTT.

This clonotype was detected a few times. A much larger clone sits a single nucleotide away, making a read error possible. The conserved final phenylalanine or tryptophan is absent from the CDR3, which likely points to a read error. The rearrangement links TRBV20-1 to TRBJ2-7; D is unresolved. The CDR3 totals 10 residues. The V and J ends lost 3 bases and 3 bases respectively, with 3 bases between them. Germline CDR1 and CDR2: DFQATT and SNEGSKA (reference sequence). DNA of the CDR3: TGCAGTGCTAGTAGCTACGAGCAGTACTCC. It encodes CSASSYEQYS.

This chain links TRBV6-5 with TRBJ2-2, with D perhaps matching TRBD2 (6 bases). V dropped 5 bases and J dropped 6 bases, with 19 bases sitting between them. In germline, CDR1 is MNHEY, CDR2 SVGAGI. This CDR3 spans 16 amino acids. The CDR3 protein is CASSRNGPGGAGELFF. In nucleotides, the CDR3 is TGTGCCAGCAGTCGTAACGGGCCCGGAGGGGCCGGGGAGCTGTTTTTT.

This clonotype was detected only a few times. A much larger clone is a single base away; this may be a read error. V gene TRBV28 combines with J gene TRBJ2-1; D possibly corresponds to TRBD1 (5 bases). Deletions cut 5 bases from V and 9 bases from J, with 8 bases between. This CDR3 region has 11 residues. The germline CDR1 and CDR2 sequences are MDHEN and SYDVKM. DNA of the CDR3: TGTGCCAGCAGTCGAAGGGGTGAGCAGTTCTTC. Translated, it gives CASSRRGEQFF. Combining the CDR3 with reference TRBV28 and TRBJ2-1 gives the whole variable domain DVKVTQSSRYLVKRTGEKVFLECVQDMDHENMFWYRQDPGLGLRLIYFSYDVKMKEKGDIPEGYSVSREKKERFSLILESASTNQTSMYLCASSRRGEQFFGPGTRLTVL.

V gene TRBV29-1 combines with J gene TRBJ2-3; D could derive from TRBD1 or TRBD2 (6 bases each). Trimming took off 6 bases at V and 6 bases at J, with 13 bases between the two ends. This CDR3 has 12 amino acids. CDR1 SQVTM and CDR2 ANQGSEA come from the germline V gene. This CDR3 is CSVRGEFDTQYF. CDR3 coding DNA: TGCAGCGTAAGGGGGGAGTTCGATACGCAGTATTTT.